This TCR beta chain was profiled in a study of spatial heterogeneity in lung cancer. The study, taken as a whole, reports: Compared with follow-up, resection was when ubiquitous expanded tumor TCRs appeared in blood more.

On each TCR cDNA molecule, a unique molecular identifier was present. TCRdb itself ran the 5' RACE reads through MiXCR, one entry per CDR3 protein. Of some 21,000 distinct CDR3 sequences in the sample, approximately 3.3% were seen once. CDR3 length: 22 amino acids. Per the germline V gene, CDR1 is MNHEY and CDR2 is SVGAGI. Trimming left V 0 bases short and J 2 bases short, with 29 bases between. Time point specified: sample taken at primary tumor resection. Material for sequencing was whole RNA from tumor, nontumor lung or frozen PBMC, left unsorted. The sample holds many counts of this clonotype. Its antigen is unidentified.

The sample here was PBMCs, taken at surgery. V usage is TRBV6-5 and J usage is TRBJ1-5, with D perhaps TRBD1 (5 bases). This sequence originates from a female donor with early-stage non-small cell lung cancer. CDR3 sequence (DNA): TGTGCCAGCAGTTACTCGACGATCCCTCGAAGGGGCATTGAAATGGGCAATCAGCCCCAGCATTTT. Amino acids: CASSYSTIPRRGIEMGNQPQHF.